This T cell receptor beta chain comes out of a study of cytomegalovirus exposure and HLA in healthy donors. Study-level results: An ancestry cluster, one associated with Asian ancestry, reportedly showed fewer N-insertions than the approximately 670-donor mean in a later analysis. Researchers had no immune exposure information except CMV serostatus available. Among TCR sequences, most were rare, though some public TCRs appeared in many donors.

A note on this clone: Antigen unknown. A junction boundary mismatches the germline segment, possibly from a read error. Other nucleotide sequences in the sample specify the same CDR3.

Vbeta (60) and Jbeta (13) primers were used in the PCR. The assay was immunoSEQ multiplex PCR, and TCRdb's table has in-frame clones only and misses some. Among about 170,000 clones listed, 76% were seen once. Germline V gene sequence: CDR1 MNHEY, CDR2 SMNVEV (reference sequence). This CDR3 contains 15 residues. The rearrangement uses TRBV27 and TRBJ2-7; D is possibly TRBD2 (5 bases). The origin of this receptor is a female donor in good health and CMV-seronegative. Sequencing was carried out using PBMCs. CDR3 DNA sequence: TGTGCCAGCAGTTTAACCCACGAGGGAACCTACGAGCAGTACTTT. The encoded protein is CASSLTHEGTYEQYF.